Sequencing of this TCR beta chain was carried out in a study of T cells in localized non-small cell lung cancer. General observations from the study: Longer overall survival was linked to higher blood T cell density. Tumor trailed uninvolved adjacent lung in T cell clonality, which peaked there.

The CDR3 extends over 15 amino acids. V dropped 4 bases and J dropped 6 bases, with 16 bases sitting between them. Per germline, CDR1 LNHDA and CDR2 SQIVND (reference sequence). To note about this clone: Its target is unknown.

Libraries were prepared by immunoSEQ multiplex PCR; TCRdb keeps only in-frame clonotypes and omits some of them. The top ten clones hold roughly 6.1% of a sample with 35,000 to 40,000 clones, around 88% of them seen once. The clonotype was recovered from a man aged 40-75 years with stage I lung adenocarcinoma. Source: peripheral blood, taken before any cancer treatment. The rearrangement joins TRBV19 to TRBJ2-1, with a possible D match to TRBD2 (6 bases). Here the CDR3 reads CASSTWSGTLNEQFF. CDR3 coding DNA: TGTGCCAGTAGTACGTGGTCCGGGACTCTCAATGAGCAGTTCTTC.